The clone carrying this TCR beta chain occurred once. Its antigen is undetermined. Individual cDNA molecules in this library carried unique molecular identifiers. Authors' data handling: TCRs per sample had a median of approximately 98,000 and ranged from about 20,000 to 750,000. TCRdb passed the reads through MiXCR, listing each CDR3 protein once. The V and J calls shown here were made by TCRdb, not taken from the authors' results. This sample has around 120,000 distinct CDR3 sequences, with approximately 9% found just once. These data originate in a study of human T cells and chemical hapten exposure. Regarding the study as a whole: Counts of TCRs above 1 in 1000 frequency stayed unchanged with DPC sensitization.

Germline V gene sequence: CDR1 MNHEY, CDR2 SMNVEV (reference sequence). This CDR3 has 15 residues. The ends were cut back, 0 bases at V and 0 bases at J, with 6 bases in the middle. The authors' total RNA extraction used unfractionated whole blood. Input material: whole blood. The clonotype was recovered from a human donor in good health. Some clones in this sample may be carry-over from other donors' samples. The chain combines TRBV27 with TRBJ2-1, with D unresolved. The CDR3 nucleotides read TGTGCCAGCAGTTTATCAACTGGCTCCTACAATGAGCAGTTCTTC. Encoded protein: CASSLSTGSYNEQFF.